This T cell receptor (beta chain) was sequenced for a study of coeliac disease. Sequenced by immunoSEQ multiplex PCR; TCRdb stores in-frame clones only, minus some. The repertoire consists of roughly 4,800 clones, with about two thirds occurring once and the leading ten covering under 7%. The V gene end was trimmed by 6 bases and the J gene end by 3 bases; junction bases not matched to a gene: 4. In germline, CDR1 is LGHNT, CDR2 FRNRAP. This CDR3 contains 14 residues. Sequenced input: lymphocytes from the gut lamina propria. V and J are TRBV12-5 and TRBJ2-5, with 10 bases identical to TRBD2. The TCR was taken from a man between 18 and 29 years old with celiac disease on a gluten-free diet. In nucleotides, the CDR3 is TGTGCTAGTGGGAGAAGCGGGGGGGAAGAGACCCAGTACTTC. The encoded protein is CASGRSGGEETQYF.